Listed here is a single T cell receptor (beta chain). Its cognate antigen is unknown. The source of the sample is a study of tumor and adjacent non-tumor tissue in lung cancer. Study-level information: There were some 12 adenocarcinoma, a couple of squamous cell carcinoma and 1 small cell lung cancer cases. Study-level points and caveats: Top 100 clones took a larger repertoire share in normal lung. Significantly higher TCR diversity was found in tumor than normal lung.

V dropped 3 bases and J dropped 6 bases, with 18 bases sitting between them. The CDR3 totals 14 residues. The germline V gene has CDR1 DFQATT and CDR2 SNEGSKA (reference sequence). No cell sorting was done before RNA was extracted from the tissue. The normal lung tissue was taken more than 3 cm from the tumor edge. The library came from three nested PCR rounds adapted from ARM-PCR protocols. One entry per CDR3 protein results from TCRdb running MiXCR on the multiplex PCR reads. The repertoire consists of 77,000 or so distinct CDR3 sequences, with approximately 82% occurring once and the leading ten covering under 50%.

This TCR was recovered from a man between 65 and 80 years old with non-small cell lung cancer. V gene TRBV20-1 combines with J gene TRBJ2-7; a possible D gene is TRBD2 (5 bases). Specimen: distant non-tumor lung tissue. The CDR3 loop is CSASGGRSPFEQYF. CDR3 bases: TGCAGTGCTAGTGGAGGACGGTCCCCTTTCGAGCAGTACTTC.